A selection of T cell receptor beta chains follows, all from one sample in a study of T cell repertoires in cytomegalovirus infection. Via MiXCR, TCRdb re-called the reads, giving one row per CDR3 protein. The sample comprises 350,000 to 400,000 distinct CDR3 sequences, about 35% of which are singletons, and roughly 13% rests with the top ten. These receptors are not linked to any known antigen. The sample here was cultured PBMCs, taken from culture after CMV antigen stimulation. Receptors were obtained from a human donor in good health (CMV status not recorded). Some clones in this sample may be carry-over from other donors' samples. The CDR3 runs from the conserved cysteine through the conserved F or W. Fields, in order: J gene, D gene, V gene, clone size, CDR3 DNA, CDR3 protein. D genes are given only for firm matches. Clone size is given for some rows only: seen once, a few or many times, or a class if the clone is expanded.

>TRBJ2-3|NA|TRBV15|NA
TGTGCCACCAGCCGCCCACGAGGAGGAAGAAACACAGATACGCAGTATTTT
CATSRPRGGRNTDTQYF
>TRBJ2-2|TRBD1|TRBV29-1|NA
TGCAGCGTGGACAGGGCGAACACCGGGGAGCTGTTTTTT
CSVDRANTGELFF
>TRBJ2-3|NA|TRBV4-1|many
TGCGCCAGCAGCCAAGCGGCGGATACGCAGTATTTT
CASSQAADTQYF
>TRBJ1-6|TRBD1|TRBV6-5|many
TGTGCCAGCAGTTACTCGGGTCAGGGGGGGAGTTCACCCCTCCACTTT
CASSYSGQGGSSPLHF
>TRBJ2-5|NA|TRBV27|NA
TGTGCCAGCAGTTCCTACCGGACCCAAGAGACCCAGTACTTC
CASSSYRTQETQYF
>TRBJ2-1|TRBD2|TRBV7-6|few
TGTGCCAGCAGCTTAGTTGGGACTAGCGGGTCCTACTACAATGAGCAGTTCTTC
CASSLVGTSGSYYNEQFF
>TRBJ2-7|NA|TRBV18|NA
TGTGCCAGCTCGTTGGGACGCCAGGGCGAGCAGTACTTC
CASSLGRQGEQYF
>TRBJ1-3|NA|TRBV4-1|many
TGCGCCAGCAGCCAAGATCCGGGAAACACCATATATTTT
CASSQDPGNTIYF
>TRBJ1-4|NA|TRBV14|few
TGTGCCAGCAGCCAAAACAGTGCAACTAATGAAAAACTGTTTTTT
CASSQNSATNEKLFF
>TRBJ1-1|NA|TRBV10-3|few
TGTGCCATCAGTAGGACAGAGAACACTGAAGCTTTCTTT
CAISRTENTEAFF
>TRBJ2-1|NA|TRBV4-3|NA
TGCGCCAGCAGCCGAGAGGCAGATGTTACGCCCTACAATGAGCAGTTCTTC
CASSREADVTPYNEQFF
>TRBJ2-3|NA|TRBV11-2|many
TGTGCCAGCAGTTCTATTGGGGCTAGCGGCACAGATACGCAGTATTTT
CASSSIGASGTDTQYF
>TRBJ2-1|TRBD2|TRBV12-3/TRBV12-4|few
TGTGCCAGCAGTTTCACTAGCGGGAGAGTTGTCGATGAGCAGTTCTTC
CASSFTSGRVVDEQFF
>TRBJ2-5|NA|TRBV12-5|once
TGTGCTAGTGGGGACGGACGGGGACTAGAGACCCAGTACTTC
CASGDGRGLETQYF
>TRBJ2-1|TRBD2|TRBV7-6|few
TGTGCCAGCAGCACTAGCGGGGATAACAATGAGCAGTTCTTC
CASSTSGDNNEQFF
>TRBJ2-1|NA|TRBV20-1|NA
TGCAGTGCTAGAGATTTACAGAGGCAAGAGACCCAGTTCTTC
CSARDLQRQETQFF